The entry below describes one T cell receptor beta chain. Its target is unknown. This sample was included in a study of blood T cells in healthy people across ages. Sample-barcoded 5' priming and a J-beta primer mix drove a second PCR of about 6 to 12 cycles. TCRdb used MiXCR to reprocess the 5' RACE reads, holding one entry per CDR3 protein. This table holds about 1.4 million distinct CDR3 sequences, 59% found once. Study-wide results and caveats: In older individuals, TCR beta diversity per million T cells was lower, falling roughly linearly with age. Observed TCR beta diversity showed a strong correlation with the percentage of naive T cells as measured by flow cytometry. With unsorted PBMCs, a conclusive comparison of naive versus antigen-experienced cells was not possible.

Germline CDR1 and CDR2: MNHEY and SMNVEV (reference sequence). Trimming cost V 3 bases and J 8 bases; bases outside gene matches: 7. The CDR3 runs 14 residues. The receptor comes from a man between 18 and 35 years old in good health. V and J are TRBV27 and TRBJ1-2; 9 nucleotides align to TRBD1. Input material: blood. CDR3 loop: CASSFTGTGNGYTF. CDR3 coding DNA: TGTGCCAGCAGTTTTACCGGGACAGGGAACGGCTACACCTTC.